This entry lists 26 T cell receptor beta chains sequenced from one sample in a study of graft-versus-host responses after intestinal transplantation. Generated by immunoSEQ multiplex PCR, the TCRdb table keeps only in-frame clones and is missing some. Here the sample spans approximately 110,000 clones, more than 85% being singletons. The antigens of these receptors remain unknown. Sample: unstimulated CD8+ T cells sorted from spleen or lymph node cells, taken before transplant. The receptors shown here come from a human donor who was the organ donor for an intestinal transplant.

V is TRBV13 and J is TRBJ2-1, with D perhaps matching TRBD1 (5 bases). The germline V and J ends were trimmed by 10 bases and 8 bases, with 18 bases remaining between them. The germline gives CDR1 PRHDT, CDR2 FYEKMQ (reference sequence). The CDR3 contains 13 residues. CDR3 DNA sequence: TGTGCCACCCAGTCAGGGCAGGTCTATGAGCAGTTCTTC. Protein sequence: CATQSGQVYEQFF.

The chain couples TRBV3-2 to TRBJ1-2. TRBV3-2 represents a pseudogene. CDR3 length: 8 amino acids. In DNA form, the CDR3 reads TGTGCCAGCAGCGGGACGGCCTTC. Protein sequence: CASSGTAF.

CDR3 bases: TGTGCCAGTAGCCCTTCCGGGGCCTACGAGCAGTACTTC. Translating gives CASSPSGAYEQYF. This chain connects TRBV19 to TRBJ2-7; a weak D match, TRBD2 (5 bases). V was cut by 6 bases and J by 2 bases, with 11 bases left in between. The CDR3 sequence is 13 residues long. Per germline, CDR1 LNHDA and CDR2 SQIVND (reference sequence).

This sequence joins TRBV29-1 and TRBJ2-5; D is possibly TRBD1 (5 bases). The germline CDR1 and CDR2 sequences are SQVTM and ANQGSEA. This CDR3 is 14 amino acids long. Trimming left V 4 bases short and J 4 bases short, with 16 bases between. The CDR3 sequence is CSVVHPDNGETQYF. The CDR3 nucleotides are TGCAGCGTTGTTCACCCGGACAACGGAGAGACCCAGTACTTC.

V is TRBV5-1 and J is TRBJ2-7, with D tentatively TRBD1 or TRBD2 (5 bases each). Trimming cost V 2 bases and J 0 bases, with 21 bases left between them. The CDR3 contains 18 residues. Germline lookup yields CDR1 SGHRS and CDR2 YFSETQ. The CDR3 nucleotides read TGCGCCAGCAGCTTATCTCCACACCGGGACCCCCGCTCCTACGAGCAGTACTTC. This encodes CASSLSPHRDPRSYEQYF. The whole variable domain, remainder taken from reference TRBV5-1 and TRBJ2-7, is KAGVTQTPRYLIKTRGQQVTLSCSPISGHRSVSWYQQTPGQGLQFLFEYFSETQRNKGNFPGRFSGRQFSNSRSEMNVSTLELGDSALYLCASSLSPHRDPRSYEQYFGPGTRLTVT.

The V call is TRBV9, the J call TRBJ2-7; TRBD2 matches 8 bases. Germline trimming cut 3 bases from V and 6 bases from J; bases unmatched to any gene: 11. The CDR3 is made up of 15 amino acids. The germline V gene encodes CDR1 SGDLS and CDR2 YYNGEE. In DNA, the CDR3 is TGTGCCAGCAGCGGAGGAAGCGGGAGTTCTTCCGAGCAGTACTTC. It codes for CASSGGSGSSSEQYF.

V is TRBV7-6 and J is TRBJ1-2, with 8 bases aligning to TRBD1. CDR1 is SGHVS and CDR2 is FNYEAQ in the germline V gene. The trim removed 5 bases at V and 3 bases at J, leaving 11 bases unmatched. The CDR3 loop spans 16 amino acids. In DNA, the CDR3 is TGTGCCAGCAGCCAAAGCAGGGGGCTCGGGGACTATGGCTACACCTTC. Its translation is CASSQSRGLGDYGYTF.

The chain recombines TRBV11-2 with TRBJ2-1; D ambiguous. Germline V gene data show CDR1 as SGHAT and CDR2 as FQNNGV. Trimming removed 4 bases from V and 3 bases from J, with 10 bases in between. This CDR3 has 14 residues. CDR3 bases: TGTGCCAGCAGCTCCGAGGACCTCTACAATGAGCAGTTCTTC. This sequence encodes CASSSEDLYNEQFF.

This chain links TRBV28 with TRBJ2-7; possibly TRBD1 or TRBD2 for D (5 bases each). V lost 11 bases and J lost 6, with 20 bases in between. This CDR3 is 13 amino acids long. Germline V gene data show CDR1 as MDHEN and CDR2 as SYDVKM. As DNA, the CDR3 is TGTGCCGAACAGGCTCGGCTAGGAGGCGAGCAGTACTTC. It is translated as CAEQARLGGEQYF.

Here the CDR3 DNA reads TGCGCCAGCAGCTTGGGCCTAGCCTCCGATTTCACCGGGGAGCTGTTTTTT. It encodes CASSLGLASDFTGELFF. The chain employs TRBV5-1 and TRBJ2-2; D might be TRBD2 (5 bases). Trimming pared 0 bases from V and 4 bases from J, leaving 16 bases between. The CDR3 loop spans 17 amino acids. CDR1 is SGHRS and CDR2 is YFSETQ in the germline V gene.

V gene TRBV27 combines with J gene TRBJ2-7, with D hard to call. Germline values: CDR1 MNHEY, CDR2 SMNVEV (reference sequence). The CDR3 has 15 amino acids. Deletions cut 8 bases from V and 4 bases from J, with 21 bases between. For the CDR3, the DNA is TGTGCCAGCGCACGGGCAGACTGCCACCTTTACGAGCAGTACTTC. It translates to CASARADCHLYEQYF.

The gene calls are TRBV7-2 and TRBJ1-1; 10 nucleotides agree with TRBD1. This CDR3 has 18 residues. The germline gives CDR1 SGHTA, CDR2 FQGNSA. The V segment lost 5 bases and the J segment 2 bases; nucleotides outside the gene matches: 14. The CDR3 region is CASSEIVDRDRGNTEAFF. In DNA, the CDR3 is TGTGCCAGCAGCGAGATTGTAGACCGGGACAGGGGCAACACTGAAGCTTTCTTT.

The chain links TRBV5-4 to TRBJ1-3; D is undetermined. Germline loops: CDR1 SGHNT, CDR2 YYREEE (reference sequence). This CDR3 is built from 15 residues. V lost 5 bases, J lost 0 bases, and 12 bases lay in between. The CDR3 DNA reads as TGTGCCAGCAGTGAGGGCGGCTTCTCTGGAAACACCATATATTTT. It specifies CASSEGGFSGNTIYF.

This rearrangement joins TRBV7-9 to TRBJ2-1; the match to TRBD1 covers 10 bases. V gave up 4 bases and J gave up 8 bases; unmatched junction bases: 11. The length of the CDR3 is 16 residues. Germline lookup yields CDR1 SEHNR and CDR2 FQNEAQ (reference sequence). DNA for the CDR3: TGTGCCAGCAGCTCTATCACCCGGGACAGGGGCCATGAGCAGTTCTTC. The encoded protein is CASSSITRDRGHEQFF.

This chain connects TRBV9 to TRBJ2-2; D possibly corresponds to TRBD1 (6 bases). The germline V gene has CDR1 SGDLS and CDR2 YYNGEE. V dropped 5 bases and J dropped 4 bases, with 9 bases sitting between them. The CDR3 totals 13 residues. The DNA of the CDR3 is TGTGCCAGCAGACAGGGTTCCACCGGGGAGCTGTTTTTT. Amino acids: CASRQGSTGELFF. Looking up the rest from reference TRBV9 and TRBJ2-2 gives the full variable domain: DSGVTQTPKHLITATGQRVTLRCSPRSGDLSVYWYQQSLDQGLQFLIQYYNGEERAKGNILERFSAQQFPDLHSELNLSSLELGDSALYFCASRQGSTGELFFGEGSRLTVL.

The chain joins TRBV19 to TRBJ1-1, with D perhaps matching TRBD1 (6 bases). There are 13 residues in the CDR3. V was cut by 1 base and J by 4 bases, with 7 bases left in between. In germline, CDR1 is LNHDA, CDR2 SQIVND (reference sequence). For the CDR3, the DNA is TGTGCCAGTAGTATAGCGGGGGCCACTGAAGCTTTCTTT. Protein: CASSIAGATEAFF.

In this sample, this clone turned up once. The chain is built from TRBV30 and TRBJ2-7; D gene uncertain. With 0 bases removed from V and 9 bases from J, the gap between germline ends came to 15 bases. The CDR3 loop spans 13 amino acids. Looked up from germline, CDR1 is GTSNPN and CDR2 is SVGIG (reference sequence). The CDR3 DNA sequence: TGTGCCTGGAGTGTCAGGTTTTCGGCTTGGCAGTACTTC. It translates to CAWSVRFSAWQYF.

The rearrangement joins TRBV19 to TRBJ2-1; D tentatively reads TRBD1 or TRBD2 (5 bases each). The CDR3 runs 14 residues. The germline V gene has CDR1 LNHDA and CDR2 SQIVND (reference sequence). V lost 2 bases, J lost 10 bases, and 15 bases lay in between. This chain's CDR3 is CASSILVGRGEQFF. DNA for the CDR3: TGTGCCAGTAGTATACTAGTCGGCCGGGGCGAGCAGTTCTTC.

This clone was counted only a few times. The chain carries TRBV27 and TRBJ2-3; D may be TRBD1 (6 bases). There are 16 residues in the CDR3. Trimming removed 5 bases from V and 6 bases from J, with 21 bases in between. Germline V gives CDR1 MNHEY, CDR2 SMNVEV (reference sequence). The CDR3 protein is CASSPRGQFWGDTQYF. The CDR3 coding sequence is TGTGCCAGCAGTCCACGCGGACAGTTCTGGGGGGATACGCAGTATTTT.

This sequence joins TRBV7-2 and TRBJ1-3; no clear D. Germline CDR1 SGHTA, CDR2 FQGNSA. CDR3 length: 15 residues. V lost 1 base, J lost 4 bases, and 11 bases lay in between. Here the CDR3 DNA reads TGTGCCAGCAGCTTAGGGCCAGGTATAGGAAACACCATATATTTT. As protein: CASSLGPGIGNTIYF. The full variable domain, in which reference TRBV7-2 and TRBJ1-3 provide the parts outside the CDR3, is GAGVSQSPSNKVTEKGKDVELRCDPISGHTALYWYRQSLGQGLEFLIYFQGNSAPDKSGLPSDRFSAERTGGSVSTLTIQRTQQEDSAVYLCASSLGPGIGNTIYFGEGSWLTVV.

The CDR3 sequence: CASSPTGLAGDEQYF. DNA for the CDR3: TGTGCCAGCAGCCCCACAGGACTAGCGGGGGACGAGCAGTACTTC. The V call is TRBV9, the J call TRBJ2-7; 13 nucleotides line up with TRBD2. The CDR3 contains 15 residues. CDR1 is SGDLS, CDR2 YYNGEE, per germline. Losses at the gene ends were 4 bases for V and 5 bases for J; bases not matched to a gene: 6.

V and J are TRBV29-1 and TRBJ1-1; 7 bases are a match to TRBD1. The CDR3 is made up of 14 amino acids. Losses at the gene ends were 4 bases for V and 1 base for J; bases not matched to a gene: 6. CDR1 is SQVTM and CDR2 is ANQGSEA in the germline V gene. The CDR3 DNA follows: TGCAGCGTTGCTTTGGGACAGACGAACACTGAAGCTTTCTTT. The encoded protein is CSVALGQTNTEAFF. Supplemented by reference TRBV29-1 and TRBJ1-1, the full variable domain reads SAVISQKPSRDICQRGTSLTIQCQVDSQVTMMFWYRQQPGQSLTLIATANQGSEATYESGFVIDKFPISRPNLTFSTLTVSNMSPEDSSIYLCSVALGQTNTEAFFGQGTRLTVV.

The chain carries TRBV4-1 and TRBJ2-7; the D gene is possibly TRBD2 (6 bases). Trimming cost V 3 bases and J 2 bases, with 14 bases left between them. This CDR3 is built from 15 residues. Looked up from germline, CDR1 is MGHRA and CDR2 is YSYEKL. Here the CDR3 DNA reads TGCGCCAGCAGCCACACCGGGACTGGAACCTACGAGCAGTACTTC. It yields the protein CASSHTGTGTYEQYF.

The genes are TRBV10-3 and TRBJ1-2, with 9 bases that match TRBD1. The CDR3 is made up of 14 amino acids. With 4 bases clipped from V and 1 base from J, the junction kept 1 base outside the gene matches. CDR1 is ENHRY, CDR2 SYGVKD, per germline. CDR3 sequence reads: CAISGQGGNYGYTF. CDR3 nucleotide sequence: TGTGCCATCAGTGGACAGGGGGGTAACTATGGCTACACCTTC.

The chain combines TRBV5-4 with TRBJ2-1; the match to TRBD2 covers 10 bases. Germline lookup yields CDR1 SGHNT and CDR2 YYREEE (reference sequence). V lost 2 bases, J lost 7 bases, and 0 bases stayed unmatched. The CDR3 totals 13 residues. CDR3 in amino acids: CASSFSGGNEQFF. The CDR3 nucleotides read TGTGCCAGCAGCTTTAGCGGGGGGAATGAGCAGTTCTTC.

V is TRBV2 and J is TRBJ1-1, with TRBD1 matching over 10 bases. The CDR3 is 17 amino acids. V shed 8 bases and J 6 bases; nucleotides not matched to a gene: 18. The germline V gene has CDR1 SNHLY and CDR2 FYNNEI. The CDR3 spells CASGDPGQGNWGPEAFF. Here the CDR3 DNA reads TGTGCCAGCGGGGATCCGGGACAGGGGAATTGGGGGCCTGAAGCTTTCTTT.